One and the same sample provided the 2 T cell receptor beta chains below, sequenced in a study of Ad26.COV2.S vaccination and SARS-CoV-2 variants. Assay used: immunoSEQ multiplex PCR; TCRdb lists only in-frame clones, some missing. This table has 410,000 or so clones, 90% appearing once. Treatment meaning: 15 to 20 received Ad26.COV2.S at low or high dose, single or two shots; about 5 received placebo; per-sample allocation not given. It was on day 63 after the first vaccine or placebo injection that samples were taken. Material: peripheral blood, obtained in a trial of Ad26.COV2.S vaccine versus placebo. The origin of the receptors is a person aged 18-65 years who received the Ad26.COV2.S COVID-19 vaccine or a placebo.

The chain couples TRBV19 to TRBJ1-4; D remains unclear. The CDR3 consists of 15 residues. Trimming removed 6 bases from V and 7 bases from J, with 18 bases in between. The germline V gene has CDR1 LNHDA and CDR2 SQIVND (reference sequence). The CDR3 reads CASRLLSSTAEKLFF. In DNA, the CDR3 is TGTGCCAGTAGATTGTTGTCTTCAACAGCTGAAAAACTGTTTTTT.

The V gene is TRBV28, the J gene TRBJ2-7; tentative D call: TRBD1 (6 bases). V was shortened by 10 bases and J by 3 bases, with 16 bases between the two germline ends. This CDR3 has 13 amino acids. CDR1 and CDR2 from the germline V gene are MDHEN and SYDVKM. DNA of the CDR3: TGTGCCACCTCACAGGGATCCAACTACGAGCAGTACTTC. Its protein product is CATSQGSNYEQYF.